The next 20 T cell receptor beta chains were all read from a single sample in a study of blood T cell repertoires in COVID-19. The protocol was immunoSEQ multiplex PCR, while the TCRdb copy is restricted to in-frame clones and leaves out a portion. The table lists approximately 460,000 clones, about 91% of them singletons, with over 0.7% in the top ten. Material: peripheral blood. These receptors came from a man between 18 and 29 years old with COVID-19, enrolled during active disease.

This clone has more than one count but fewer than ten. The chain employs TRBV11-2 and TRBJ2-7; 11 bases fit TRBD1. Germline CDR1 is SGHAT and CDR2 is FQNNGV. CDR3 length equals 16 residues. J gave up 3 bases and V 1 base, and 5 bases lay outside the gene matches. CDR3 in DNA: TGTGCCAGCAGCTTAGGGACGGACAGGGGGCTCTACGAGCAGTACTTC. This gives the protein CASSLGTDRGLYEQYF.

The chain links TRBV16 to TRBJ1-1; TRBD1 aligns across 7 bases. The CDR3 spans 13 residues. Germline V lookup: CDR1 KGHSY, CDR2 FQNENV. With V trimmed by 5 bases and J by 5 bases, 5 bases remained unmatched. In nucleotides, the CDR3 is TGTGCCAGCAGCGTTCAGGGGGATACTGAAGCTTTCTTT. Translation: CASSVQGDTEAFF.

This clone has a handful of counts. The gene calls are TRBV20-1 and TRBJ1-1; D remains ambiguous. Between the trimmed V and J ends, which lost 5 bases and 4 bases, there was a span of 8 bases. CDR3 size: 11 residues. The germline V gene has CDR1 DFQATT and CDR2 SNEGSKA (reference sequence). CDR3 nucleotide sequence: TGCAGTGCTCCTTATAGCACTGAAGCTTTCTTT. Its translation: CSAPYSTEAFF.

The V gene is TRBV5-1, the J gene TRBJ2-3, with TRBD2 identical over 11 bases. The J segment lost 3 bases and the V segment lost 6 bases, leaving 9 bases of the junction unmatched. The CDR3 consists of 16 residues. The germline V gene has CDR1 SGHRS and CDR2 YFSETQ. This CDR3 reads CASTRASGRNTDTQYF. The CDR3 nucleotides read TGCGCCAGCACTCGGGCTAGCGGGAGGAATACAGATACGCAGTATTTT.

This clone was observed once. This chain links TRBV5-4 with TRBJ1-2, with 10 nucleotides matching TRBD1. Per the germline V gene, CDR1 is SGHNT and CDR2 is YYREEE (reference sequence). CDR3 length equals 14 residues. Unmatched junction bases numbered 6, after V lost 4 bases and J lost 6 bases. CDR3: CASSPTGGRHGYTF. DNA for the CDR3: TGTGCCAGCAGCCCGACAGGGGGCCGCCATGGCTACACCTTC.

This clone showed up just a few times. The chain links TRBV5-4 to TRBJ2-7; tentatively, D is TRBD1 (6 bases). Germline lookup yields CDR1 SGHNT and CDR2 YYREEE (reference sequence). Trimming removed 2 bases from V and 1 base from J, with 10 bases in between. This CDR3 region has 14 residues. In DNA, the CDR3 is TGTGCCAGCAGCTTAACAGGGCATTCCTACGAGCAGTACTTC. Its translation: CASSLTGHSYEQYF. The full variable domain, completed using reference TRBV5-4 and TRBJ2-7, is ETGVTQSPTHLIKTRGQQVTLRCSSQSGHNTVSWYQQALGQGPQFIFQYYREEENGRGNFPPRFSGLQFPNYSSELNVNALELDDSALYLCASSLTGHSYEQYFGPGTRLTVT.

V is TRBV9 and J is TRBJ2-1, with 7 positions matching TRBD2. Germline V gives CDR1 SGDLS, CDR2 YYNGEE. There are 19 residues in the CDR3. The V segment lost 2 bases and the J segment 0 bases; nucleotides outside the gene matches: 14. CDR3 sequence reads: CASSVSASGSSSSYNEQFF. The CDR3 DNA follows: TGTGCCAGCAGCGTTTCGGCTAGCGGATCTTCCAGCTCCTACAATGAGCAGTTCTTC.

The chain uses TRBV24-1 and TRBJ2-1; 10 nucleotides match TRBD1. This CDR3 has 16 residues. Per the germline V gene, CDR1 is KGHDR and CDR2 is SFDVKD. With V trimmed by 4 bases and J by 6 bases, 8 bases remained unmatched. For the CDR3, the DNA is TGTGCCACCAGTGACCCCGGACAGGGGGAGGGCAATGAGCAGTTCTTC. This sequence encodes CATSDPGQGEGNEQFF.

V is TRBV30 and J is TRBJ2-7, with a weak D call TRBD2 (5 bases). The CDR3 runs 11 residues. Per the germline V gene, CDR1 is GTSNPN and CDR2 is SVGIG (reference sequence). Trimming took 0 bases from V and 5 from J, leaving 5 bases between them. The CDR3 region is CAWSVGNEQYF. DNA of the CDR3: TGTGCCTGGAGTGTCGGGAACGAGCAGTACTTC.

The chain combines TRBV7-3 with TRBJ2-5, with 12 bases matching TRBD1. The V gene end was trimmed by 3 bases and the J gene end by 4 bases; junction bases not matched to a gene: 6. The CDR3 is 16 amino acids. The germline gives CDR1 SGHTA, CDR2 FQGTGA. The CDR3 DNA is TGTGCCAGCAGCTTCGCGGGACAGGGGGCGAGAGAGACCCAGTACTTC. Its translation: CASSFAGQGARETQYF.

Of note for this clone: Other DNA sequences in this sample translate to the same CDR3. The chain uses TRBV4-1 and TRBJ2-7; 7 nucleotides match TRBD2. CDR1 is MGHRA and CDR2 is YSYEKL in the germline V gene. This CDR3 region has 15 residues. J lost 0 bases, V lost 1 base, and 3 bases had no gene match. CDR3 nucleotide sequence: TGCGCCAGCAGCCAAGCTAGCGGCGTCTCCTACGAGCAGTACTTC. This encodes CASSQASGVSYEQYF.

V usage is TRBV29-1 and J usage is TRBJ2-7; D gene unclear. V was cut by 4 bases and J by 2 bases, with 15 bases left in between. Germline V gene data show CDR1 as SQVTM and CDR2 as ANQGSEA. The CDR3 loop spans 14 amino acids. The CDR3 loop is CSVVAAAFPYEQYF. For the CDR3, the DNA is TGCAGCGTTGTAGCCGCGGCTTTCCCCTACGAGCAGTACTTC.

V gene TRBV9 combines with J gene TRBJ1-2; D call uncertain. The V gene lost 1 base and the J gene lost 2 bases, with 3 bases spanning the gap. CDR3 length: 12 amino acids. Germline assignment: CDR1 SGDLS and CDR2 YYNGEE. In DNA, the CDR3 is TGTGCCAGCAGCGTACAGAACTATGGCTACACCTTC. Encoded protein: CASSVQNYGYTF.

This chain joins TRBV10-1 and TRBJ2-5, with TRBD2 identical over 10 bases. This CDR3 region has 15 residues. From germline, CDR1 is WNHNN and CDR2 SYGVQD (reference sequence). The trim removed 5 bases at V and 2 bases at J, leaving 5 bases unmatched. Written as DNA, the CDR3 is TGCGCCAGCAGTCGGACTAGCGGAGCTCAAGAGACCCAGTACTTC. Amino acid sequence: CASSRTSGAQETQYF.

The chain has TRBV19 and TRBJ2-5; D gene ambiguous. The CDR3 extends over 16 amino acids. Trimming left V 4 bases short and J 2 bases short, with 17 bases between. Germline CDR1 reads LNHDA; CDR2 reads SQIVND (reference sequence). This chain's CDR3 is CASSSHVSSPQETQYF. CDR3 in DNA: TGTGCCAGTAGTAGCCACGTTAGTTCCCCTCAAGAGACCCAGTACTTC. Filled out from reference TRBV19 and TRBJ2-5, the complete variable domain reads DGGITQSPKYLFRKEGQNVTLSCEQNLNHDAMYWYRQDPGQGLRLIYYSQIVNDFQKGDIAEGYSVSREKKESFPLTVTSAQKNPTAFYLCASSSHVSSPQETQYFGPGTRLLVL.

The chain combines TRBV3-1 (or the pseudogene TRBV3-2) with TRBJ1-3; D gene uncertain. V gave up 4 bases and J gave up 0 bases, with 10 bases separating them. The CDR3 loop spans 15 amino acids. Germline V lookup: CDR1 LGHDT, CDR2 YNNKEL (reference sequence). Written as DNA, the CDR3 is TGTGCCAGCAGCCCGGGTTTTGGCTCTGGAAACACCATATATTTT. Its translation is CASSPGFGSGNTIYF.

Only one count was recorded for this clone. A much larger clone sits a single nucleotide away, making a read error possible. The identical CDR3 is also encoded by other nucleotide sequences in the sample. CDR3 region: CASSYSGTGNKNIQYF. In DNA, the CDR3 is TGTGCCAGCAGCTATTCGGGAACAGGGAACAAAAACATTCAGTACTTC. V gene TRBV3-1 (or the pseudogene TRBV3-2) combines with J gene TRBJ2-4; maybe TRBD1 (6 bases). The CDR3 contains 16 residues. V lost 5 bases to trimming and J lost 3 bases, with 17 bases between them. Germline CDR1 reads LGHDT; CDR2 reads YNNKEL (reference sequence).

The CDR3, as DNA: TGTGCCAGCAGTGAACCAACGGGACAGGTGGGCACTGAAGCTTTCTTT. Amino acid sequence: CASSEPTGQVGTEAFF. The V and J genes are TRBV6-4 and TRBJ1-1, with TRBD1 identical over 8 bases. V shed 3 bases, J shed 4 bases, and the junction held 10 bases outside the gene matches. The CDR3 spans 16 residues. CDR1 MRHNA and CDR2 SNTAGT come from the germline V gene.

The chain couples TRBV24-1 to TRBJ2-1; 11 bases line up with TRBD2. The germline CDR1 and CDR2 sequences are KGHDR and SFDVKD. With V trimmed by 4 bases and J by 0 bases, 16 bases remained unmatched. This CDR3 has 21 amino acids. The CDR3 DNA follows: TGTGCCACCAGTGACTTAGGCAGGTCCGGGACTAGCGGCAGCTCCTACAATGAGCAGTTCTTC. Translating it yields CATSDLGRSGTSGSSYNEQFF.

V and J are TRBV3-1 (or the pseudogene TRBV3-2) and TRBJ2-3, with 10 bases fitting TRBD2. CDR1 and CDR2 from the germline V gene are LGHDT and YNNKEL (reference sequence). The V segment lost 2 bases and the J segment 1 base; nucleotides outside the gene matches: 6. CDR3 length equals 17 residues. CDR3 bases: TGTGCCAGCAGCCAACAGCGGGGGGGCCGGGGCACAGATACGCAGTATTTT. Translated, it gives CASSQQRGGRGTDTQYF.